A selection of T cell receptor beta chains follows, all from one sample in a study of regulatory T cells in long-lasting Graves disease. TCRdb re-analysed the multiplex PCR reads in MiXCR, keeping a single row per CDR3 protein. The table includes roughly 300,000 distinct CDR3 sequences, roughly a fifth detected once. Material: peripheral blood mononuclear cells (PBMCs), obtained when the disease was refractory, from a patient treated with antithyroid drugs. Receptors were obtained from a female donor with Graves disease. Each CDR3 is given with its conserved first and last residue. A D gene is named only where the DNA matches it firmly. Not every row has a clone size; where given, it reads once, few, many or a size class.

d_call: TRBD2
v_call: TRBV27
clone_size: few
j_call: TRBJ2-2
cdr3_aa: CARTLIRLAGDTGELFF
cdr3_nt: TGTGCCAGAACCCTCATCCGCCTAGCGGGAGACACCGGGGAGCTGTTTTTT

d_call: TRBD1
v_call: TRBV18
clone_size: few
j_call: TRBJ1-1
cdr3_aa: CASSPLETGALNTEAFF
cdr3_nt: TGTGCCAGCTCACCGTTGGAGACAGGGGCCCTGAACACTGAAGCTTTCTTT

d_call: TRBD1
v_call: TRBV11-2
clone_size: many
j_call: TRBJ2-7
cdr3_aa: CASSFPGQGPEQYF
cdr3_nt: TGTGCCAGCAGCTTTCCGGGACAGGGCCCCGAGCAGTACTTC

d_call: TRBD1
v_call: TRBV19
clone_size: many
j_call: TRBJ2-7
cdr3_aa: CASSASGTGSTYEQYF
cdr3_nt: TGTGCCAGTAGTGCTTCAGGGACAGGGAGCACCTACGAGCAGTACTTC

d_call: NA
v_call: TRBV20-1
clone_size: many
j_call: TRBJ1-1
cdr3_aa: CSARPGTSHEAFF
cdr3_nt: TGCAGTGCTCGTCCCGGGACATCCCATGAAGCTTTCTTT

d_call: NA
v_call: TRBV6-1
clone_size: NA
j_call: TRBJ1-4
cdr3_aa: CASSRGWGTLVNEKLFF
cdr3_nt: TGTGCCAGCAGTAGAGGATGGGGGACGCTAGTAAATGAAAAACTGTTTTTT

d_call: NA
v_call: TRBV2
clone_size: many
j_call: TRBJ2-7
cdr3_aa: CASGEWSYEQYF
cdr3_nt: TGTGCCAGCGGGGAATGGTCCTACGAGCAGTACTTC

d_call: NA
v_call: TRBV7-2
clone_size: many
j_call: TRBJ2-7
cdr3_aa: CASSLDLPGSTTYEQYF
cdr3_nt: TGTGCCAGCAGCTTAGATCTTCCCGGGTCGACGACCTACGAGCAGTACTTC

d_call: TRBD1
v_call: TRBV29-1
clone_size: many
j_call: TRBJ1-2
cdr3_aa: CSVEEGQGYFYGYTF
cdr3_nt: TGCAGCGTTGAAGAGGGACAGGGATATTTCTATGGCTACACCTTC

d_call: NA
v_call: TRBV28
clone_size: many
j_call: TRBJ1-2
cdr3_aa: CASASRGYTF
cdr3_nt: TGTGCCAGCGCCAGCCGGGGCTACACCTTC

d_call: TRBD1
v_call: TRBV6-1
clone_size: NA
j_call: TRBJ1-5
cdr3_aa: CASSTAPDRAVNQPQHF
cdr3_nt: TGTGCCAGCAGTACGGCCCCGGACAGGGCCGTGAATCAGCCCCAGCATTTT

d_call: NA
v_call: TRBV6-1
clone_size: many
j_call: TRBJ2-7
cdr3_aa: CASSSRVQEQYF
cdr3_nt: TGTGCCAGCAGCTCCAGGGTTCAAGAGCAGTACTTC

d_call: TRBD2
v_call: TRBV5-5
clone_size: NA
j_call: TRBJ2-1
cdr3_aa: CASSSSGRRVEQFF
cdr3_nt: TGTGCCAGCAGCTCTAGCGGGAGGCGGGTCGAGCAGTTCTTC

d_call: TRBD2
v_call: TRBV6-2/TRBV6-3
clone_size: NA
j_call: TRBJ2-7
cdr3_aa: CASSYEAGSFYEQYF
cdr3_nt: TGTGCCAGCAGCTACGAAGCGGGGTCCTTCTACGAGCAGTACTTC

d_call: NA
v_call: TRBV18
clone_size: once
j_call: TRBJ2-2
cdr3_aa: CASSPWDIITNTGELFF
cdr3_nt: TGTGCCAGCTCACCCTGGGACATCATAACGAACACCGGGGAGCTGTTTTTT

d_call: NA
v_call: TRBV2
clone_size: NA
j_call: TRBJ2-1
cdr3_aa: CASTLEGYGNEQFF
cdr3_nt: TGTGCCAGCACCTTAGAAGGGTATGGCAATGAGCAGTTCTTC

d_call: NA
v_call: TRBV27
clone_size: NA
j_call: TRBJ2-3
cdr3_aa: CASSRQGFGYSSTDTQYF
cdr3_nt: TGTGCCAGCAGTCGGCAGGGGTTTGGCTATAGTAGCACAGATACGCAGTATTTT

d_call: NA
v_call: TRBV2
clone_size: many
j_call: TRBJ1-3
cdr3_aa: CASSGDHSGNTIYF
cdr3_nt: TGTGCCAGCAGCGGGGACCACTCTGGAAACACCATATATTTT

d_call: NA
v_call: TRBV6-1
clone_size: few
j_call: TRBJ2-5
cdr3_aa: CATLRDSNKETQYF
cdr3_nt: TGTGCCACCCTGAGGGACTCCAATAAAGAGACCCAGTACTTC

d_call: NA
v_call: TRBV27
clone_size: few
j_call: TRBJ2-7
cdr3_aa: CASRSFLGEQYF
cdr3_nt: TGTGCCAGCAGGTCCTTCCTAGGCGAGCAGTACTTC

d_call: TRBD1
v_call: TRBV28
clone_size: many
j_call: TRBJ1-4
cdr3_aa: CASSETGGVQKLFF
cdr3_nt: TGTGCCAGCAGTGAGACAGGGGGCGTTCAAAAACTGTTTTTT

d_call: TRBD2
v_call: TRBV7-2
clone_size: many
j_call: TRBJ2-7
cdr3_aa: CASSLLGSGSSYEQYF
cdr3_nt: TGTGCCAGCAGCTTATTGGGTAGCGGGAGCTCCTACGAGCAGTACTTC

d_call: NA
v_call: TRBV11-1
clone_size: many
j_call: TRBJ2-6
cdr3_aa: CASSFGVNSGANVLTF
cdr3_nt: TGTGCCAGCAGCTTCGGCGTAAACTCTGGGGCCAACGTCCTGACTTTC

d_call: NA
v_call: TRBV10-3
clone_size: NA
j_call: TRBJ1-2
cdr3_aa: CAISESKGYYGYTF
cdr3_nt: TGTGCCATCAGTGAGTCGAAGGGTTACTATGGCTACACCTTC

d_call: NA
v_call: TRBV28
clone_size: NA
j_call: TRBJ1-5
cdr3_aa: CASTRDNSNQPQHF
cdr3_nt: TGTGCCAGCACCAGGGACAACAGCAATCAGCCCCAGCATTTT

d_call: NA
v_call: TRBV2
clone_size: NA
j_call: TRBJ1-1
cdr3_aa: CASSDLDFSEVFF
cdr3_nt: TGTGCCAGCAGTGACTTGGACTTCAGTGAAGTTTTCTTT

d_call: TRBD1
v_call: TRBV13
clone_size: many
j_call: TRBJ1-2
cdr3_aa: CASSTTSDRVRTF
cdr3_nt: TGTGCCAGCAGCACCACCTCTGACAGGGTGAGAACCTTC

d_call: TRBD2
v_call: TRBV20-1
clone_size: few
j_call: TRBJ2-5
cdr3_aa: CSATPGTSLETQYF
cdr3_nt: TGCAGTGCTACACCCGGGACTAGCCTTGAGACCCAGTACTTC

d_call: NA
v_call: TRBV7-6
clone_size: many
j_call: TRBJ2-7
cdr3_aa: CASSLETEGYEQYF
cdr3_nt: TGTGCCAGCAGCTTAGAGACCGAAGGATACGAGCAGTACTTC

d_call: TRBD1
v_call: TRBV11-2
clone_size: many
j_call: TRBJ2-4
cdr3_aa: CASSRTGENIQYF
cdr3_nt: TGTGCCAGCAGCCGGACAGGGGAAAACATTCAGTACTTC

d_call: NA
v_call: TRBV6-2/TRBV6-3
clone_size: NA
j_call: TRBJ2-7
cdr3_aa: CASRQTGTTLNF
cdr3_nt: TGTGCCAGCAGGCAGACCGGGACAACCCTTAACTTC

d_call: TRBD2
v_call: TRBV12-3/TRBV12-4
clone_size: NA
j_call: TRBJ2-7
cdr3_aa: CASSLSSGRPEAEQYF
cdr3_nt: TGTGCCAGCAGTTTATCTAGCGGGAGGCCTGAGGCAGAGCAGTACTTC

d_call: NA
v_call: TRBV6-2/TRBV6-3
clone_size: few
j_call: TRBJ2-7
cdr3_aa: CASRRATFHYEQYF
cdr3_nt: TGTGCCAGCAGAAGAGCAACCTTTCACTACGAGCAGTACTTC

d_call: NA
v_call: TRBV27
clone_size: many
j_call: TRBJ1-6
cdr3_aa: CASSMIQRDSPLHF
cdr3_nt: TGTGCCAGCAGCATGATTCAGCGCGATTCACCCCTCCACTTT

d_call: NA
v_call: TRBV10-1
clone_size: NA
j_call: TRBJ1-2
cdr3_aa: CASSPKAGVGYTF
cdr3_nt: TGCGCCAGCAGCCCAAAGGCGGGGGTCGGCTACACCTTC

d_call: NA
v_call: TRBV19
clone_size: NA
j_call: TRBJ1-5
cdr3_aa: CAVAEQGFSNQPQHF
cdr3_nt: TGTGCCGTAGCCGAGCAAGGCTTTAGCAATCAGCCCCAGCATTTT

d_call: NA
v_call: TRBV11-1
clone_size: many
j_call: TRBJ2-6
cdr3_aa: CASRRGAGANVLTF
cdr3_nt: TGTGCCAGCCGGAGGGGGGCTGGGGCCAACGTCCTGACTTTC

d_call: NA
v_call: TRBV7-2
clone_size: NA
j_call: TRBJ2-2
cdr3_aa: CASSPRPMTRANTGELFF
cdr3_nt: TGTGCCAGCAGCCCCCGACCAATGACGAGAGCGAACACCGGGGAGCTGTTTTTT

d_call: NA
v_call: TRBV11-2
clone_size: NA
j_call: TRBJ2-3
cdr3_aa: CASSWTTDTQYF
cdr3_nt: TGTGCCAGCAGCTGGACCACAGATACGCAGTATTTT

d_call: NA
v_call: TRBV27
clone_size: many
j_call: TRBJ2-2
cdr3_aa: CASGGSSSNTGELFF
cdr3_nt: TGTGCCAGTGGAGGAAGCTCCTCGAACACCGGGGAGCTGTTTTTT

d_call: TRBD2
v_call: TRBV28
clone_size: few
j_call: TRBJ2-1
cdr3_aa: CASSDLLAGGFEQFF
cdr3_nt: TGTGCCAGCAGTGACCTACTAGCGGGGGGTTTTGAGCAGTTCTTC

d_call: NA
v_call: TRBV14
clone_size: NA
j_call: TRBJ1-6
cdr3_aa: CASSQELWDSYNSPLHF
cdr3_nt: TGTGCCAGCAGCCAAGAGCTCTGGGACTCCTATAATTCACCCCTCCACTTT

d_call: TRBD1
v_call: TRBV28
clone_size: NA
j_call: TRBJ2-7
cdr3_aa: CASSSIQGHEQYF
cdr3_nt: TGTGCCAGCAGTTCCATACAGGGGCACGAGCAGTACTTC

d_call: TRBD2
v_call: TRBV2
clone_size: NA
j_call: TRBJ2-1
cdr3_aa: CASSPRTSGAINEQFF
cdr3_nt: TGTGCCAGCAGCCCTAGGACTAGCGGGGCAATCAATGAGCAGTTCTTC

d_call: NA
v_call: TRBV2
clone_size: many
j_call: TRBJ1-5
cdr3_aa: CASRAGATVGGNQPQHF
cdr3_nt: TGTGCCAGCAGAGCAGGGGCAACGGTAGGTGGCAATCAGCCCCAGCATTTT

d_call: NA
v_call: TRBV6-5
clone_size: NA
j_call: TRBJ1-2
cdr3_aa: CASSYYRASGYTF
cdr3_nt: TGTGCCAGCAGTTACTACAGGGCGTCCGGCTACACCTTC

d_call: NA
v_call: TRBV7-8
clone_size: many
j_call: TRBJ2-2
cdr3_aa: CASSSIFAGELFF
cdr3_nt: TGTGCCAGCAGCTCCATCTTCGCCGGGGAGCTGTTTTTT

d_call: NA
v_call: TRBV7-9
clone_size: NA
j_call: TRBJ2-5
cdr3_aa: CASSRELTRRETQYF
cdr3_nt: TGTGCCAGCAGCAGGGAACTGACCCGACGGGAGACCCAGTACTTC

d_call: NA
v_call: TRBV20-1
clone_size: NA
j_call: TRBJ1-1
cdr3_aa: CSASQGPVNTEAFF
cdr3_nt: TGCAGTGCTAGTCAGGGGCCCGTGAACACTGAAGCTTTCTTT

d_call: TRBD1
v_call: TRBV20-1
clone_size: NA
j_call: TRBJ2-5
cdr3_aa: CSILGDREETQYF
cdr3_nt: TGCAGTATTCTTGGGGACAGGGAGGAGACCCAGTACTTC

d_call: NA
v_call: TRBV20-1
clone_size: NA
j_call: TRBJ2-5
cdr3_aa: CSARVRHWGQETQYF
cdr3_nt: TGCAGTGCTAGAGTTCGGCACTGGGGCCAAGAGACCCAGTACTTC

d_call: TRBD1
v_call: TRBV7-2
clone_size: many
j_call: TRBJ1-2
cdr3_aa: CASSYGQGNYGYTF
cdr3_nt: TGTGCCAGCAGCTACGGACAGGGAAACTATGGCTACACCTTC

d_call: NA
v_call: TRBV4-3
clone_size: NA
j_call: TRBJ2-7
cdr3_aa: CASSQELHGSYEQYF
cdr3_nt: TGCGCCAGCAGCCAAGAACTCCACGGCTCCTACGAGCAGTACTTC

d_call: NA
v_call: TRBV2
clone_size: NA
j_call: TRBJ2-2
cdr3_aa: CASSETTAILGNTRELFF
cdr3_nt: TGTGCCAGCAGTGAGACGACAGCAATCCTGGGAAACACCAGGGAGCTGTTTTTT

d_call: NA
v_call: TRBV13
clone_size: few
j_call: TRBJ2-7
cdr3_aa: CASSPPAAREQYF
cdr3_nt: TGTGCCAGCAGCCCCCCTGCGGCCCGCGAGCAGTACTTC

d_call: TRBD1
v_call: TRBV20-1
clone_size: NA
j_call: TRBJ2-2
cdr3_aa: CSAPGTVDTGELFF
cdr3_nt: TGCAGTGCTCCCGGGACAGTAGACACCGGGGAGCTGTTTTTT

d_call: NA
v_call: TRBV7-8
clone_size: many
j_call: TRBJ1-2
cdr3_aa: CASSLVGRGYTF
cdr3_nt: TGTGCCAGCAGCTTAGTGGGTAGGGGCTACACCTTC

d_call: NA
v_call: TRBV5-1
clone_size: NA
j_call: TRBJ1-5
cdr3_aa: CASSLDRDVRSNQPQHF
cdr3_nt: TGCGCCAGCAGCTTGGACAGGGATGTACGGAGCAATCAGCCCCAGCATTTT

d_call: NA
v_call: TRBV11-2
clone_size: many
j_call: TRBJ2-7
cdr3_aa: CASSLESGTSYEQYF
cdr3_nt: TGTGCCAGCAGCTTAGAGTCAGGCACATCCTACGAGCAGTACTTC